This T cell receptor beta chain appears in the sequencing data of a study of cytomegalovirus exposure and HLA in healthy donors. The length of the CDR3 is 16 residues. Per the germline V gene, CDR1 is GTSNPN and CDR2 is SVGIG (reference sequence). V was clipped by 5 bases and J by 1 base, with 17 bases between them. Study outcomes and limitations: Investigators reported 164 TCR beta chains as tied to cytomegalovirus.

The repertoire was sequenced with immunoSEQ multiplex PCR; TCRdb's copy has only in-frame clones and lacks some. The profile shows 150,000 to 200,000 clones, about 82% of them singletons. Comments on this clone: Its antigen is undetermined.

V usage is TRBV30 and J usage is TRBJ2-2; perhaps TRBD2 as D (6 bases). The clonotype originates from a woman in her late teens or twenties in good health and CMV-seronegative. The sequencing sample was made of PBMCs. CDR3: CAWGSRSGLNTGELFF. CDR3 DNA: TGTGCCTGGGGAAGTCGTAGCGGACTGAACACCGGGGAGCTGTTTTTT.